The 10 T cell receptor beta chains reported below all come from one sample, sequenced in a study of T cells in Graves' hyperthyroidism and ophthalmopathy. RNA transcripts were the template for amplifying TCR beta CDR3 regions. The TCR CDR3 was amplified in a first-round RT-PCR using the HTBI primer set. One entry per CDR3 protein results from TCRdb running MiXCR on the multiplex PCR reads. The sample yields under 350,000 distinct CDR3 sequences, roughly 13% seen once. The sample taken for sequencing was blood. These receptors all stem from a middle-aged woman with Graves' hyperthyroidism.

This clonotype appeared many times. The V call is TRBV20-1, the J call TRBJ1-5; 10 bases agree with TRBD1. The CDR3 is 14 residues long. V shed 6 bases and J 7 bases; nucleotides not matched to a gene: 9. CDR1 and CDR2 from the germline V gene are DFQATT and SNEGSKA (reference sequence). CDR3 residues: CSAPRQGAYQPQHF. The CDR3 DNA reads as TGCAGTGCCCCTAGACAGGGGGCGTACCAGCCCCAGCATTTT.

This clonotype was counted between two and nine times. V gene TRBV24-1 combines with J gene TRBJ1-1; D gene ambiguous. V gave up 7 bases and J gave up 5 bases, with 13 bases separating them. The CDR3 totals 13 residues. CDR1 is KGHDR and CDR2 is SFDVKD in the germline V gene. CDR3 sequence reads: CATRPDGRTEAFF. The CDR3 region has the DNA TGTGCCACCAGGCCGGATGGAAGGACTGAAGCTTTCTTT.

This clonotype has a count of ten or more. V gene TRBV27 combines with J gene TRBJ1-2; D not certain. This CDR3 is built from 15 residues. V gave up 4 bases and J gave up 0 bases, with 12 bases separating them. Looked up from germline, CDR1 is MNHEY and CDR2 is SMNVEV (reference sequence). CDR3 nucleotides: TGTGCCAGCAGTTCCGACCGAAGTTCTAACTATGGCTACACCTTC. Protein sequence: CASSSDRSSNYGYTF.

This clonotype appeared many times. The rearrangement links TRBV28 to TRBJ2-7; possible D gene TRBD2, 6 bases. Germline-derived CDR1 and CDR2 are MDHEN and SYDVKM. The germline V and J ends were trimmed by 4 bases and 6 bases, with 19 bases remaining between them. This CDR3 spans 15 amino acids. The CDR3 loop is CASSWGGDSLREQYF. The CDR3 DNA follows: TGTGCCAGCAGTTGGGGTGGGGACTCTCTGCGCGAGCAGTACTTC.

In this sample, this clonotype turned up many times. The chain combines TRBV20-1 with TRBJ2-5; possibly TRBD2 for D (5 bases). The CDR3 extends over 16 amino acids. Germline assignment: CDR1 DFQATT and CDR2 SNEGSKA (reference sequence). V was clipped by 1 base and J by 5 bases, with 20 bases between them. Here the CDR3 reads CSARGLDYPVRETQYF. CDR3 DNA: TGCAGTGCTAGAGGTCTTGACTATCCCGTGCGTGAGACCCAGTACTTC.

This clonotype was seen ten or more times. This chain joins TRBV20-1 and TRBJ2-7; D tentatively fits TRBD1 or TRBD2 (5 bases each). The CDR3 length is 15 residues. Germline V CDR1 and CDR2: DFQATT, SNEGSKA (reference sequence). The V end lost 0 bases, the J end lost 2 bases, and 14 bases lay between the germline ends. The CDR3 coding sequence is TGCAGTGCTAGAGATCCACGGGGCCGGACCTACGAGCAGTACTTC. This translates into CSARDPRGRTYEQYF.

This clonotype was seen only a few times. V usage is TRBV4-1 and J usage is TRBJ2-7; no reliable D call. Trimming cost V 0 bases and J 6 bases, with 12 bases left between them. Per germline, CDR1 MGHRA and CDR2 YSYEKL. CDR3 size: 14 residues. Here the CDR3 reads CASSQDETSGEQYF. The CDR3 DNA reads TGCGCCAGCAGCCAAGATGAGACCTCTGGCGAGCAGTACTTC.

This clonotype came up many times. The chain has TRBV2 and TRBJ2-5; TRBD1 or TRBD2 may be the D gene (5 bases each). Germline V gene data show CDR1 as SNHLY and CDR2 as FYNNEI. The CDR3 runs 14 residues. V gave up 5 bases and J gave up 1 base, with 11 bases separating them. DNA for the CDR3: TGTGCCAGCAGTCGGGACCCGACCCAAGAGACCCAGTACTTC. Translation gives CASSRDPTQETQYF.

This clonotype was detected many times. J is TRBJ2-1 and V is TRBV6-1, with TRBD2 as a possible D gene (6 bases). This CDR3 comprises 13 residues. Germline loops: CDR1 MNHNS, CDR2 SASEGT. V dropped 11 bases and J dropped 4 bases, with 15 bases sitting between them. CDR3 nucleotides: TGTGCCTCTCGGGACTTCGCATACAATGAGCAGTTCTTC. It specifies CASRDFAYNEQFF.

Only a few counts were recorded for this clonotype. This chain's CDR3 is CASRLGGPYEQYF. The CDR3 bases are TGTGCCAGCAGACTCGGGGGGCCCTACGAGCAGTACTTC. The rearrangement links TRBV28 to TRBJ2-7; TRBD2 is a possible D gene (7 bases). Trimming cost V 6 bases and J 2 bases, with 11 bases left between them. Germline V gene lookup returns CDR1 MDHEN and CDR2 SYDVKM. This CDR3 is built from 13 residues.